The entry below gives a single T cell receptor beta chain sequence along with its context. Its antigen remains unknown. The protocol was immunoSEQ multiplex PCR, while the TCRdb copy is restricted to in-frame clones and leaves out a portion. The sample shows approximately 100,000 clones, over 90% of them seen only once. J lost 6 bases, V lost 3 bases, and 4 bases had no gene match. The CDR3 runs 13 residues. Germline V lookup: CDR1 LGHNT, CDR2 FRNRAP. This sample is part of a study of siplizumab effects on memory and regulatory T cells. The study's findings and limits: To unstimulated subsets, only a minor fraction of alloreactive clones could be mapped.

The sequencing input was non-Treg CD4+ T cells sorted from blood. This chain links TRBV12-5 with TRBJ1-2; 7 bases map to TRBD1. This sequence was found in a human donor in good health. In DNA form, the CDR3 reads TGTGCTAGTGGTTTACAGGGGTCAGATGGCTACACCTTC. Protein sequence: CASGLQGSDGYTF.